A single sample gave rise to the 10 T cell receptor beta chains below, sequenced in a study of graft-versus-host responses after intestinal transplantation. No antigens are known for them. Clones were read by immunoSEQ multiplex PCR, and TCRdb kept only the in-frame ones, dropping some. In the table there are around 90,000 clones, over 85% of which are singletons. This specimen was unstimulated CD4+ T cells sorted from spleen or lymph node cells, taken before intestinal transplant. These receptors originate from a human donor who received an intestinal transplant.

J is TRBJ2-3 and V is TRBV28; D remains ambiguous. The V and J ends lost 4 bases and 4 bases respectively, with 15 bases between them. Germline V gene data show CDR1 as MDHEN and CDR2 as SYDVKM. The CDR3 contains 15 residues. This CDR3 reads CASSSPGSLSDTQYF. CDR3 coding DNA: TGTGCCAGCAGTTCCCCAGGAAGTTTGTCAGATACGCAGTATTTT.

CDR3 DNA sequence: TGTGCCAGCAGCCGTCGGGGACTAGCGGGAGCCGATCGGGATGAGCAGTTCTTC. This translates into CASSRRGLAGADRDEQFF. V usage is TRBV5-6 and J usage is TRBJ2-1; 14 nucleotides line up with TRBD2. The trim removed 4 bases at V and 8 bases at J, leaving 14 bases unmatched. Germline V CDR1 and CDR2: SGHDT, YYEEEE. The CDR3 contains 18 residues.

This clone is a singleton in its sample. The V and J genes are TRBV28 and TRBJ2-5; D is uncertain. The V and J ends lost 5 bases and 7 bases respectively, with 20 bases between them. Germline V CDR1 and CDR2: MDHEN, SYDVKM. The CDR3 extends over 15 amino acids. The CDR3 spells CASSRPQAASGTQYF. The CDR3 coding sequence is TGTGCCAGCAGTAGACCCCAGGCAGCGTCCGGGACCCAGTACTTC.

This chain connects TRBV2 to TRBJ1-3; D is ambiguous. V was clipped by 4 bases and J by 0 bases, with 10 bases between them. The CDR3 spans 15 residues. The germline V gene has CDR1 SNHLY and CDR2 FYNNEI. The CDR3: CASSADSSSGNTIYF. In nucleotides, the CDR3 is TGTGCCAGCAGTGCGGACTCGAGCTCTGGAAACACCATATATTTT.

The chain uses TRBV19 and TRBJ2-3, with 13 positions matching TRBD2. The CDR3 has 16 amino acids. Germline values: CDR1 LNHDA, CDR2 SQIVND (reference sequence). The V and J ends lost 6 bases and 0 bases, in that order; junction bases with no gene match: 3. The CDR3 sequence is CASSRLAGGSTDTQYF. The CDR3 region has the DNA TGTGCCAGTAGCCGACTAGCGGGAGGAAGCACAGATACGCAGTATTTT.

This clone was observed a single time. The chain couples TRBV6-1 to TRBJ2-2; D unresolved. Between the trimmed V and J ends, which lost 7 bases and 7 bases, there was a span of 7 bases. Germline V gives CDR1 MNHNS, CDR2 SASEGT. This CDR3 comprises 11 residues. CDR3 sequence reads: CASIEFGELFF. CDR3 in DNA: TGTGCCAGCATCGAGTTCGGGGAGCTGTTTTTT.

The chain recombines TRBV2 with TRBJ1-2; unclear D gene. Germline CDR1 reads SNHLY; CDR2 reads FYNNEI. There are 15 residues in the CDR3. The V end lost 1 base, the J end lost 0 bases, and 9 bases lay between the germline ends. Here the CDR3 DNA reads TGTGCCAGCAGTGAAGGCGGCAGGTCTAACTATGGCTACACCTTC. As protein: CASSEGGRSNYGYTF. Combining the CDR3 with reference TRBV2 and TRBJ1-2 gives the whole variable domain EPEVTQTPSHQVTQMGQEVILRCVPISNHLYFYWYRQILGQKVEFLVSFYNNEISEKSEIFDDQFSVERPDGSNFTLKIRSTKLEDSAMYFCASSEGGRSNYGYTFGSGTRLTVV.

The rearrangement uses TRBV4-2 and TRBJ1-4, with TRBD1 identical over 7 bases. V dropped 2 bases and J dropped 3; count of bases not matched to a gene: 3. CDR3 size: 15 residues. CDR1 is LGHNA and CDR2 is YNFKEQ in the germline V gene. CDR3 sequence (DNA): TGTGCCAGCAGCCAAAGGACAGGCCCTAATGAAAAACTGTTTTTT. Amino acid sequence: CASSQRTGPNEKLFF.

The rearrangement links TRBV7-9 to TRBJ2-1; D is possibly TRBD1 or TRBD2 (5 bases each). Looked up from germline, CDR1 is SEHNR and CDR2 is FQNEAQ (reference sequence). Trimming took 2 bases from V and 5 from J, leaving 10 bases between them. The CDR3 has 14 amino acids. CDR3 in DNA: TGTGCCAGCAGCTTACACGGGACGGACAATGAGCAGTTCTTC. Amino acid sequence: CASSLHGTDNEQFF.

V is TRBV28 and J is TRBJ2-7; TRBD2 is a possible D gene (6 bases). Trimming took 7 bases from V and 2 from J, leaving 15 bases between them. Germline V gene sequence: CDR1 MDHEN, CDR2 SYDVKM. The CDR3 totals 14 residues. This chain's CDR3 is CASIGGDSTYEQYF. As DNA, the CDR3 is TGTGCCAGCATTGGAGGGGACTCGACCTACGAGCAGTACTTC.